Below, 20 T cell receptor beta chains from the same sample are listed, as sequenced in a study of T cell responses to AZD1222 COVID-19 vaccine. Clones were read by immunoSEQ multiplex PCR, and TCRdb kept only the in-frame ones, dropping some. The sample shows over 150,000 clones, over 80% of them seen only once. Sequencing used peripheral blood, obtained 28 days after the second dose of the MenACWY control vaccine. Every receptor here comes from an adult who received the MenACWY meningococcal vaccine as a control.

The gene calls are TRBV19 and TRBJ1-2; D perhaps matches TRBD1 (5 bases). V was clipped by 9 bases and J by 4 bases, with 21 bases between them. The V gene's germline CDR1 is LNHDA and CDR2 SQIVND (reference sequence). This CDR3 has 15 residues. This CDR3 reads CASRTQGPGGYGYTF. In nucleotides, the CDR3 is TGTGCCAGCCGAACCCAGGGACCGGGGGGCTATGGCTACACCTTC.

This chain joins TRBV29-1 and TRBJ2-2; weak D call: TRBD2 (5 bases). The CDR3 sequence is 13 residues long. V was clipped by 3 bases and J by 1 base, with 6 bases between them. From germline, CDR1 is SQVTM and CDR2 ANQGSEA. CDR3 sequence (DNA): TGCAGCGTTGACGGGGTGAACACCGGGGAGCTGTTTTTT. As protein: CSVDGVNTGELFF.

This chain connects TRBV2 to TRBJ2-7; TRBD1 matches 8 bases. Germline V gene lookup returns CDR1 SNHLY and CDR2 FYNNEI. CDR3 size: 14 residues. Trimming removed 6 bases from V and 2 bases from J; junction bases left unmatched: 6. DNA of the CDR3: TGTGCCAGCAGCCGCGACAGGGGTACCTACGAGCAGTACTTC. It specifies CASSRDRGTYEQYF.

The V call is TRBV3-1 (or the pseudogene TRBV3-2), the J call TRBJ2-3; D is unclear. The V and J ends lost 3 bases and 10 bases respectively, with 14 bases between them. The CDR3 length is 13 residues. Germline V gene data show CDR1 as LGHDT and CDR2 as YNNKEL (reference sequence). CDR3 residues: CASSQDLWSPQYF. DNA of the CDR3: TGTGCCAGCAGCCAGGACCTATGGAGTCCGCAGTATTTT.

The rearrangement uses TRBV3-1 (or the pseudogene TRBV3-2) and TRBJ2-1; 8 bases are shared with TRBD2. The CDR3 is 16 amino acids. Unmatched junction bases numbered 9, after V lost 6 bases and J lost 2 bases. CDR1 is LGHDT and CDR2 is YNNKEL in the germline V gene (reference sequence). In nucleotides, the CDR3 is TGTGCCAGCAGTCGGGGGGGTAGCGGAACCTACAATGAGCAGTTCTTC. Translating it yields CASSRGGSGTYNEQFF.

This rearrangement joins TRBV6-6 to TRBJ1-1; 9 bases align to TRBD1. The trim removed 4 bases at V and 0 bases at J, leaving 6 bases unmatched. CDR1 MNHNY and CDR2 SVGAGI come from the germline V gene (reference sequence). CDR3 size: 16 residues. CDR3 residues: CASSWGQGGMNTEAFF. Here the CDR3 DNA reads TGTGCCAGCAGTTGGGGACAGGGAGGCATGAACACTGAAGCTTTCTTT.

In this sample, this clone turned up once. This sample includes further DNA sequences coding for the same CDR3. As DNA, the CDR3 is TGTGCCAGCAGTTACTCGAAGGGGTCACCCCTCCACTTT. As protein: CASSYSKGSPLHF. The chain is built from TRBV6-6 and TRBJ1-6; weak D call: TRBD1 (5 bases). The ends were cut back, 0 bases at V and 10 bases at J, with 7 bases in the middle. The CDR3 runs to 13 residues. CDR1 and CDR2 from the germline V gene are MNHNY and SVGAGI (reference sequence).

J is TRBJ1-1 and V is TRBV5-6; possibly TRBD1 for D (6 bases). The germline V gene encodes CDR1 SGHDT and CDR2 YYEEEE. CDR3 length: 19 residues. Trimming took off 4 bases at V and 7 bases at J, with 32 bases between the two ends. The CDR3 nucleotides are TGTGCCAGCAGCCCCGTTTGGGCGGAAGTAAGAAGGGACAAAGGTGAAGCTTTCTTT. Protein: CASSPVWAEVRRDKGEAFF. Variable domain in full (rest from reference TRBV5-6 and TRBJ1-1): DAGVTQSPTHLIKTRGQQVTLRCSPKSGHDTVSWYQQALGQGPQFIFQYYEEEERQRGNFPDRFSGHQFPNYSSELNVNALLLGDSALYLCASSPVWAEVRRDKGEAFFGQGTRLTVV.

The CDR3 DNA reads TGTGCCAGCAGCTTGGACAGCTATGGCTACACCTTC. This sequence encodes CASSLDSYGYTF. This sequence joins TRBV12-3 or TRBV12-4 and TRBJ1-2; D may be TRBD1 (6 bases). V shed 6 bases and J shed 4 bases, with 9 bases lying between them. The length of the CDR3 is 12 residues.

The chain combines TRBV6-5 with TRBJ2-3; D is perhaps TRBD1 (5 bases). There are 13 residues in the CDR3. In germline, CDR1 is MNHEY, CDR2 SVGAGI. The V end was cut by 4 bases, the J end by 1 base, with 6 bases between. This CDR3 is CASSLGGTDTQYF. The CDR3 DNA follows: TGTGCCAGCAGTTTAGGGGGCACAGATACGCAGTATTTT.

V is TRBV19 and J is TRBJ1-5, with D perhaps matching TRBD1 (5 bases). Deletions cut 1 base from V and 7 bases from J, with 17 bases between. This CDR3 has 16 amino acids. Germline V gene sequence: CDR1 LNHDA, CDR2 SQIVND (reference sequence). In DNA, the CDR3 is TGTGCCAGTAGTATAGGACGCAGGGCGGGGAACCAGCCCCAGCATTTT. It specifies CASSIGRRAGNQPQHF.

This clone was found once. The V call is TRBV6-5, the J call TRBJ1-1, with D possibly matching TRBD1 (5 bases). Germline-derived CDR1 and CDR2 are MNHEY and SVGAGI. The CDR3 totals 13 residues. V was clipped by 6 bases and J by 1 base, with 9 bases between them. CDR3 nucleotides: TGTGCCAGCAGACGGCAGGGGAACACTGAAGCTTTCTTT. Protein product: CASRRQGNTEAFF.

The chain uses TRBV28 and TRBJ1-4; no reliable D call. Trimming removed 5 bases from V and 0 bases from J, with 10 bases in between. This CDR3 is built from 15 residues. Per germline, CDR1 MDHEN and CDR2 SYDVKM. CDR3 protein: CASSRGPATNEKLFF. Here the CDR3 DNA reads TGTGCCAGCAGTCGAGGGCCCGCAACTAATGAAAAACTGTTTTTT.

The gene calls are TRBV18 and TRBJ2-3; 13 bases line up with TRBD2. After removal of 6 bases from V and 6 bases from J, the junction contained 9 bases not matched to a gene. Per the germline V gene, CDR1 is KGHSH and CDR2 is LQKENI. CDR3 size: 16 residues. CDR3 sequence reads: CASSSGLAGRRDTQYF. The DNA for the CDR3 is TGTGCCAGCTCCTCGGGACTAGCGGGGCGCAGGGATACGCAGTATTTT.

This chain links TRBV7-2 with TRBJ1-4; no reliable D call. V gave up 4 bases and J gave up 3 bases, with 12 bases separating them. The CDR3 is 15 residues long. The germline gives CDR1 SGHTA, CDR2 FQGNSA. The CDR3 reads CASSSRTLANEKLFF. CDR3 sequence (DNA): TGTGCCAGCAGCTCCCGGACCCTCGCTAATGAAAAACTGTTTTTT.

The CDR3 DNA reads TGTGCCAGCAGCTTCGGGAGGGAGGGCTACACCTTC. Translation: CASSFGREGYTF. V is TRBV7-2 and J is TRBJ1-2; D ambiguous. Germline V gene lookup returns CDR1 SGHTA and CDR2 FQGNSA. This CDR3 has 12 residues. Trimming left V 3 bases short and J 8 bases short, with 10 bases between.

The rearrangement links TRBV24-1 to TRBJ2-2; a weak D match, TRBD1 (5 bases). Deletions cut 0 bases from V and 4 bases from J, with 11 bases between. Looked up from germline, CDR1 is KGHDR and CDR2 is SFDVKD. CDR3 length: 16 amino acids. The CDR3, as DNA: TGTGCCACCAGTGATTTGGACAGCGTCTCCACCGGGGAGCTGTTTTTT. Protein: CATSDLDSVSTGELFF.

The CDR3 sequence: CASSSRTSGGEQFF. CDR3 bases: TGTGCCAGCAGTTCGAGGACTAGCGGGGGTGAGCAGTTCTTC. V gene TRBV27 combines with J gene TRBJ2-1; 13 bases are a match to TRBD2. Germline V gives CDR1 MNHEY, CDR2 SMNVEV (reference sequence). This CDR3 contains 14 residues. With 4 bases clipped from V and 9 bases from J, the junction kept 3 bases outside the gene matches.

This sequence joins TRBV3-1 (or the pseudogene TRBV3-2) and TRBJ2-3; 8 bases agree with TRBD2. Germline CDR1 reads LGHDT; CDR2 reads YNNKEL (reference sequence). This CDR3 has 14 residues. Trimming cost V 3 bases and J 4 bases; bases outside gene matches: 3. CDR3 region: CASSQPGGSDTQYF. CDR3 coding DNA: TGTGCCAGCAGCCAGCCGGGGGGGTCAGATACGCAGTATTTT.

This rearrangement joins TRBV27 to TRBJ1-5; 9 nucleotides align to TRBD1. The CDR3 covers 14 residues. CDR1 and CDR2 from the germline V gene are MNHEY and SMNVEV (reference sequence). V shed 8 bases, J shed 6 bases, and the junction held 8 bases outside the gene matches. Written as DNA, the CDR3 is TGTGCCAGCGGACCGGGACAGGGTAGTCAGCCCCAGCATTTT. Translating it yields CASGPGQGSQPQHF.